This T cell receptor beta chain originates from a study of blood T cell repertoires in COVID-19. Study-wide context: There were acute and convalescent COVID-19 samples, and they came from the United States, Italy and Spain. The cDNA or gDNA used as material had been derived from T cells, B-cell-depleted T cells, or PBMCs.

Libraries were prepared by immunoSEQ multiplex PCR; TCRdb keeps only in-frame clonotypes and omits some of them. The table lists approximately 36,000 clones, roughly 70% of them singletons. The germline gives CDR1 MDHEN, CDR2 SYDVKM. This CDR3 is 12 amino acids long. V was clipped by 10 bases and J by 0 bases, with 7 bases between them. Seattle patients were enrolled during active infection and followed longitudinally. This clone has more than one count but fewer than ten. This receptor was taken from a man aged 70 or older with COVID-19, enrolled during active disease. The sequenced sample consisted of peripheral blood. V and J are TRBV28 and TRBJ2-1; D remains ambiguous. The CDR3 DNA is TGTGCCACCCACAGCTCCTACAATGAGCAGTTCTTC. Its protein is CATHSSYNEQFF.